The 21 T cell receptor beta chains presented below share a single source sample, sequenced in a study of T cells in Graves' hyperthyroidism and ophthalmopathy. It was RNA transcripts that yielded the amplified TCR beta CDR3 regions. Carried out on the TCR CDR3, a first-round RT-PCR used the HTBI primer set. TCRdb reanalysed the multiplex PCR reads using MiXCR and keeps one entry per CDR3 protein. The sample includes about 840,000 distinct CDR3 sequences, around 38% seen only once; the top ten take 7.5% to 9.5%. The specimen sequenced was blood. The source is a man aged 18 to 29 with Graves' hyperthyroidism.

This clonotype was seen only a few times. The rearrangement links TRBV7-9 to TRBJ1-5; D perhaps matches TRBD1 (5 bases). V dropped 5 bases and J dropped 3 bases, with 14 bases sitting between them. Germline-derived CDR1 and CDR2 are SEHNR and FQNEAQ (reference sequence). This CDR3 spans 15 amino acids. CDR3 sequence reads: CASSRGEGSNQPQHF. The DNA of the CDR3 is TGTGCCAGCAGCCGGGGGGAAGGGTCCAATCAGCCCCAGCATTTT.

The rearrangement links TRBV2 to TRBJ2-7; D unclear. V lost 1 base and J 7 bases, leaving 20 bases between the germline ends. Germline V CDR1 and CDR2: SNHLY, FYNNEI. The CDR3 contains 16 residues. In DNA, the CDR3 is TGTGCCAGCAGTGAAGAGTCCTATAGCTCCTACAATGAGCAGTACTTC. It encodes CASSEESYSSYNEQYF.

The chain uses TRBV7-9 and TRBJ2-2, with D possibly TRBD2 on 5 matching bases. CDR3 size: 16 residues. Germline V lookup: CDR1 SEHNR, CDR2 FQNEAQ (reference sequence). V was trimmed by 2 bases and J by 5 bases, leaving 15 bases between them. The CDR3 DNA reads TGTGCCAGCAGCTTAATTGCTTCTACGGGGACCGGGGAGCTGTTTTTT. Its protein product is CASSLIASTGTGELFF.

Points on this clonotype: At one end, the junction sequence differs from germline, possibly due to a read error. The chain employs TRBV15 and TRBJ1-5; D not resolved. The CDR3 totals 18 residues. Germline V gene lookup returns CDR1 LNHNV and CDR2 YYDKDF (reference sequence). The CDR3: CATSIFPVTSYSDQPQHF. The CDR3 DNA reads as TGTGCCACCAGCATTTTTCCGGTAACATCGTATAGCGATCAGCCCCAGCATTTT. The complete variable domain, with remaining parts taken from reference TRBV15 and TRBJ1-5, reads DAMVIQNPRYQVTQFGKPVTLSCSQTLNHNVMYWYQQKSSQAPKLLFHYYDKDFNNEADTPDNFQSRRPNTSFCFLDIRSPGLGDTAMYLCATSIFPVTSYSDQPQHFGDGTRLSIL.

This clonotype was observed a few times. This sequence joins TRBV6-1 and TRBJ1-2; D gene unclear. This CDR3 region has 11 residues. With 8 bases removed from V and 5 bases from J, the gap between germline ends came to 9 bases. Germline V gene lookup returns CDR1 MNHNS and CDR2 SASEGT. CDR3 nucleotide sequence: TGTGCCAGCCTCTGGGCTTATGGCTACACCTTC. Amino acids: CASLWAYGYTF.

This clonotype was seen a handful of times. The chain uses TRBV20-1 and TRBJ2-2; D remains unclear. Germline V gene sequence: CDR1 DFQATT, CDR2 SNEGSKA (reference sequence). Trimming stripped 0 bases from V and 2 bases from J, with 7 bases between. The CDR3 loop spans 14 amino acids. CDR3 sequence: CSARERVNTGELFF. In nucleotides, the CDR3 is TGCAGTGCTAGAGAAAGGGTTAACACCGGGGAGCTGTTTTTT.

This chain links TRBV2 with TRBJ2-2; no definite D call. Germline CDR1 and CDR2: SNHLY and FYNNEI. The CDR3 has 14 residues. V was trimmed by 2 bases and J by 4 bases, leaving 8 bases between them. CDR3 region: CASSERLPTGELFF. In DNA form, the CDR3 reads TGTGCCAGCAGTGAAAGGCTCCCCACCGGGGAGCTGTTTTTT.

V gene TRBV29-1 combines with J gene TRBJ2-5; TRBD2 agrees at 11 bases. The CDR3 covers 14 residues. V dropped 4 bases and J dropped 5; count of bases not matched to a gene: 6. Germline V gene data show CDR1 as SQVTM and CDR2 as ANQGSEA. CDR3 nucleotide sequence: TGCAGCGTTGGGATAGCGGGAGGGCTCGAGACCCAGTACTTC. It is translated as CSVGIAGGLETQYF.

This clonotype appeared many times. The chain combines TRBV20-1 with TRBJ2-7; 8 bases fit TRBD2. CDR1 and CDR2 from the germline V gene are DFQATT and SNEGSKA (reference sequence). V shed 2 bases, J shed 5 bases, and the junction held 8 bases outside the gene matches. The CDR3 has 14 residues. The CDR3, as DNA: TGCAGTGCTAGACCAGCGGGGGCATTCCACGAGCAGTACTTC. Its protein product is CSARPAGAFHEQYF.

This clonotype was seen ten or more times. The V call is TRBV29-1, the J call TRBJ2-7; D remains unclear. The germline V gene encodes CDR1 SQVTM and CDR2 ANQGSEA. The CDR3 spans 14 residues. The V end was cut by 4 bases, the J end by 2 bases, with 15 bases between. The CDR3 region is CSVVGERYPYEQYF. The CDR3 DNA follows: TGCAGCGTTGTCGGAGAACGATATCCCTACGAGCAGTACTTC.

This chain uses TRBV29-1 with TRBJ2-7; 7 bases line up with TRBD1. CDR1 is SQVTM and CDR2 is ANQGSEA in the germline V gene. This CDR3 is 11 amino acids long. Trimming removed 8 bases from V and 6 bases from J; junction bases left unmatched: 7. CDR3 sequence: CSMGRGTEQYF. CDR3 nucleotide sequence: TGCAGCATGGGCAGGGGGACCGAGCAGTACTTC.

The CDR3 region has the DNA TGTGCCAGCAGCCAAACGGCGGTTGTGAAGACCCAGTACTTC. The encoded protein is CASSQTAVVKTQYF. The chain links TRBV19 to TRBJ2-5, with unresolved D. With 9 bases removed from V and 6 bases from J, the gap between germline ends came to 20 bases. CDR1 is LNHDA and CDR2 is SQIVND in the germline V gene (reference sequence). The CDR3 sequence is 14 residues long.

About this clonotype: Just one base apart from a much larger clone, this may be a read error. The V gene is TRBV29-1, the J gene TRBJ1-1; no definite D call. Trimming stripped 5 bases from V and 8 bases from J, with 18 bases between. CDR1 is SQVTM and CDR2 is ANQGSEA in the germline V gene. The CDR3 loop spans 13 amino acids. The CDR3, as DNA: TGCAGCGTTTCTCCCATGTATAGCCCAGAAGCTTTCTTT. Translating it yields CSVSPMYSPEAFF.

This chain uses TRBV7-8 with TRBJ2-2, with no clear D. The CDR3 extends over 13 amino acids. Germline-derived CDR1 and CDR2 are SGHVS and FQNEAQ. The V and J ends lost 8 bases and 2 bases respectively, with 9 bases between them. Here the CDR3 reads CASAKVNTGELFF. In DNA form, the CDR3 reads TGTGCCAGCGCAAAAGTAAACACCGGGGAGCTGTTTTTT.

This chain connects TRBV4-2 to TRBJ2-5, with a weak D call TRBD1 (7 bases). Trimming pared 0 bases from V and 7 bases from J, leaving 30 bases between. The germline V gene encodes CDR1 LGHNA and CDR2 YNFKEQ. The CDR3 spans 20 residues. CDR3 coding DNA: TGTGCCAGCAGCCAAGAGGGGCAGGGGGGCAGCCTCGCTCTCCTGGGGACCCAGTACTTC. This gives the protein CASSQEGQGGSLALLGTQYF.

Of note for this clonotype: Being one base from a much bigger clone, this may be a read error. The rearrangement uses TRBV9 and TRBJ1-4; D gene unclear. The V gene's germline CDR1 is SGDLS and CDR2 YYNGEE. The CDR3 runs 15 residues. V was shortened by 3 bases and J by 4 bases, with 13 bases between the two germline ends. The CDR3 reads CASSAGSGVNEKLFF. DNA of the CDR3: TGTGCCAGCAGCGCAGGAAGCGGTGTTAATGAAAAACTGTTTTTT.

CDR3 residues: CASSLKSYGYTF. CDR3 bases: TGTGCCAGCAGTTTGAAATCCTATGGCTACACCTTC. The chain recombines TRBV12-3 or TRBV12-4 with TRBJ1-2; no firm D call. V gave up 3 bases and J gave up 4 bases, with 6 bases separating them. This CDR3 contains 12 residues.

The chain employs TRBV19 and TRBJ1-1; D is perhaps TRBD1 (6 bases). Trimming took off 8 bases at V and 3 bases at J, with 16 bases between the two ends. CDR3 length equals 14 residues. Looked up from germline, CDR1 is LNHDA and CDR2 is SQIVND (reference sequence). The CDR3: CASATGWGDTEAFF. Here the CDR3 DNA reads TGTGCCAGTGCAACAGGGTGGGGAGACACTGAAGCTTTCTTT.

This clonotype was detected a few times. CDR3 DNA: TGTGCCACCAGCAGAGTTAGGGGCGAAACCGGGGAGCTGTTTTTT. It is translated as CATSRVRGETGELFF. The chain is built from TRBV15 and TRBJ2-2, with a possible D match to TRBD1 (5 bases). Germline V CDR1 and CDR2: LNHNV, YYDKDF (reference sequence). The V end lost 1 base, the J end lost 5 bases, and 11 bases lay between the germline ends. This CDR3 contains 15 residues.

This clonotype was found many times. The genes are TRBV15 and TRBJ1-4, with D perhaps matching TRBD1 (5 bases). CDR1 and CDR2 from the germline V gene are LNHNV and YYDKDF (reference sequence). This CDR3 contains 13 residues. CDR3 coding DNA: TGTGCAATTAAGACGGGGGAAAACGAAAAACTGTTTTTT. As protein: CAIKTGENEKLFF. Looking up the rest from reference TRBV15 and TRBJ1-4 gives the full variable domain: DAMVIQNPRYQVTQFGKPVTLSCSQTLNHNVMYWYQQKSSQAPKLLFHYYDKDFNNEADTPDNFQSRRPNTSFCFLDIRSPGLGDTAMYLCAIKTGENEKLFFGSGTQLSVL.

Comment on this clonotype: No conserved phenylalanine or tryptophan is present at the end of the CDR3, so a read error is the likely explanation. The DNA is left out, because the CDR3 cannot be placed on it with certainty; the CDR3 is given as TCRdb lists it. This chain joins TRBV7-6 and TRBJ1-6. Per germline, CDR1 SGHVS and CDR2 FNYEAQ. 9 amino acids form the CDR3, both terminal residues included. CDR3 sequence reads: CASSPRGSG.